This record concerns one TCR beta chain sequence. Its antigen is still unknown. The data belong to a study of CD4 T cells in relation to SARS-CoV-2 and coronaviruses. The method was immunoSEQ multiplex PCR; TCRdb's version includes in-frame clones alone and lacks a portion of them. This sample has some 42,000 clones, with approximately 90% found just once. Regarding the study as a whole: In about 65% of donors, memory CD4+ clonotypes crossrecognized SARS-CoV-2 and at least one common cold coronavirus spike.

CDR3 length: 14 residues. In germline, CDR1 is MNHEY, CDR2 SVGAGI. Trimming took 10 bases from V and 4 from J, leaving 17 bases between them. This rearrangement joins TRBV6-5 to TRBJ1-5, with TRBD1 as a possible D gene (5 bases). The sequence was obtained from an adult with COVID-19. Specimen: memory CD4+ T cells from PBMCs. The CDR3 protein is CATGAGGGNQPQHF. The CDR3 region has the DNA TGTGCCACCGGGGCGGGGGGAGGGAATCAGCCCCAGCATTTT.